The 5 T cell receptor beta chains below come from one sample, sequenced in a study of identical twins. One entry per CDR3 protein results from TCRdb running MiXCR on the 5' RACE reads. The sample includes roughly 700,000 distinct CDR3 sequences, under 9% of them seen just once. The same data also went into a second study, on yellow fever vaccine responses in identical twins.

The sample taken for sequencing was PBMCs. The receptors come from a woman aged 18 to 35 in good health.

This clonotype was seen repeatedly, ten times or more. The rearrangement joins TRBV20-1 to TRBJ2-3; 14 bases align to TRBD2. The ends lost 2 bases at V and 5 bases at J; junction bases unmatched: 6. Germline CDR1 DFQATT, CDR2 SNEGSKA (reference sequence). The CDR3 length is 16 residues. The DNA of the CDR3 is TGCAGTGCTAGACCGGGACTAGCGGGAGTGGGAGATACGCAGTATTTT. It codes for CSARPGLAGVGDTQYF.

J is TRBJ1-6 and V is TRBV5-6; 9 nucleotides agree with TRBD1. V was pared by 0 bases and J by 10 bases, with 2 bases of the junction left unmatched. CDR1 is SGHDT and CDR2 is YYEEEE in the germline V gene. This CDR3 contains 14 residues. The CDR3 region has the DNA TGTGCCAGCAGCTTGGGGACAGGGGCATCACCCCTCCACTTT. It encodes CASSLGTGASPLHF.

The table lists this clonotype with a few counts. This chain connects TRBV7-9 to TRBJ2-5, with 7 bases that match TRBD1. Looked up from germline, CDR1 is SEHNR and CDR2 is FQNEAQ (reference sequence). With 0 bases clipped from V and 2 bases from J, the junction kept 9 bases outside the gene matches. This CDR3 region has 17 residues. CDR3 coding DNA: TGTGCCAGCAGCTTAGCGGGGGACAGCGCCCTTCAAGAGACCCAGTACTTC. It is translated as CASSLAGDSALQETQYF.

This clonotype turned up a few times. The rearrangement links TRBV7-9 to TRBJ2-7; D is unclear. V was clipped by 2 bases and J by 1 base, with 9 bases between them. This CDR3 has 14 residues. CDR1 SEHNR and CDR2 FQNEAQ come from the germline V gene (reference sequence). CDR3 sequence: CASSLTTVSYEQYF. The CDR3 DNA reads TGTGCCAGCAGCTTAACGACTGTTTCCTACGAGCAGTACTTC.

This clonotype was detected ten times or more. J is TRBJ2-1 and V is TRBV2; 11 bases map to TRBD2. The V gene end was trimmed by 0 bases and the J gene end by 0 bases; junction bases not matched to a gene: 1. Looked up from germline, CDR1 is SNHLY and CDR2 is FYNNEI. The CDR3 sequence is 17 residues long. The CDR3 DNA follows: TGTGCCAGCAGTGAAGCGACTAGCGGGGACTCCTACAATGAGCAGTTCTTC. Its protein is CASSEATSGDSYNEQFF.